This TCR beta chain was identified in a study of cytomegalovirus exposure and HLA in healthy donors. Study outcomes and limitations: When a later analysis compared HLA-associated TCR beta chains with equally common others, the HLA-associated chains turned out to be more clonally expanded and to have lower generation probabilities.

CDR3 size: 15 residues. Trimming cost V 5 bases and J 6 bases; bases outside gene matches: 9. The V gene's germline CDR1 is KGHSH and CDR2 LQKENI. PCR employed 60 Vbeta and 13 Jbeta primers. Sequencing was performed with immunoSEQ multiplex PCR; in TCRdb, only in-frame clones are kept and a portion is missing. The sample shows roughly 150,000 clones, roughly 82% of them seen only once. Everyone who donated was a healthy bone marrow donor. A word on this clone: Antigen: not known.

The V and J genes are TRBV18 and TRBJ1-2, with 10 bases matching TRBD1. This TCR was sampled from a girl aged 5 to 17 in good health and CMV-seropositive. Sequenced input: PBMCs. The CDR3 DNA sequence: TGTGCCAGCTCAGCACTGGGACAGGGGAGAGATGGCTACACCTTC. It yields the protein CASSALGQGRDGYTF.